The next 23 T cell receptor beta chains were all read from a single sample in a study of OX40 agonist ivuxolimab in advanced cancers. The data were produced by immunoSEQ multiplex PCR, yet TCRdb's version contains in-frame clones alone and is incomplete. The sample has fewer than 65,000 clones, 82% seen once. The source material was CD4+ or CD8+ T cells sorted from blood, sampled in a trial of the OX40 agonist ivuxolimab. The receptors come from an adult with an advanced solid tumor such as melanoma, head and neck, liver or kidney cancer.

The V call is TRBV6-5, the J call TRBJ1-1; no firm D call. V was pared by 6 bases and J by 9 bases, with 14 bases between. The CDR3 is made up of 12 amino acids. Germline V gene lookup returns CDR1 MNHEY and CDR2 SVGAGI. This CDR3 is CASSLNGRQAFF. The CDR3 coding sequence is TGTGCCAGCAGCCTCAACGGGAGGCAAGCTTTCTTT.

This rearrangement joins TRBV5-1 to TRBJ1-5, with D perhaps matching TRBD1 (5 bases). Looked up from germline, CDR1 is SGHRS and CDR2 is YFSETQ. The CDR3 loop spans 15 amino acids. V was clipped by 6 bases and J by 0 bases, with 13 bases between them. The CDR3 coding sequence is TGCGCCAGCAAAGAAGGGGCGGATAGCAATCAGCCCCAGCATTTT. The encoded protein is CASKEGADSNQPQHF.

This chain uses TRBV7-9 with TRBJ2-5; 9 bases agree with TRBD1. Germline-derived CDR1 and CDR2 are SEHNR and FQNEAQ (reference sequence). Trimming cost V 5 bases and J 4 bases; bases outside gene matches: 8. The CDR3 extends over 15 amino acids. The CDR3 sequence: CASSAGQGEGETQYF. CDR3 DNA: TGTGCCAGCAGCGCGGGACAGGGAGAAGGAGAGACCCAGTACTTC.

The V gene is TRBV5-1, the J gene TRBJ2-3; TRBD1 aligns across 9 bases. V trimming: 0 bases; J trimming: 2 bases; junction bases outside the gene matches: 4. The CDR3 contains 16 residues. Germline loops: CDR1 SGHRS, CDR2 YFSETQ. CDR3 residues: CASSLGTGAITDTQYF. CDR3 nucleotide sequence: TGCGCCAGCAGCTTGGGGACAGGGGCGATCACAGATACGCAGTATTTT.

The V and J genes are TRBV7-2 and TRBJ2-2; D remains ambiguous. The CDR3 sequence is 14 residues long. V was clipped by 5 bases and J by 7 bases, with 14 bases between them. CDR1 SGHTA and CDR2 FQGNSA come from the germline V gene. The CDR3 region has the DNA TGTGCCAGCAGCCCGGGCCCTCAAAGCGGGGAGCTGTTTTTT. Translating gives CASSPGPQSGELFF.

The chain has TRBV9 and TRBJ2-7; D is ambiguous. Trimming removed 1 base at V and 1 base at J, with 9 bases between. Germline lookup yields CDR1 SGDLS and CDR2 YYNGEE. The CDR3 totals 14 residues. CDR3 bases: TGTGCCAGCAGCGTAAACACAATATCCTACGAGCAGTACTTC. Translated: CASSVNTISYEQYF.

The rearrangement links TRBV28 to TRBJ2-3, with 9 bases aligning to TRBD2. The V and J ends lost 8 bases and 6 bases, in that order; junction bases with no gene match: 15. This CDR3 has 16 residues. Germline-derived CDR1 and CDR2 are MDHEN and SYDVKM. The CDR3 sequence: CASQSRGAGGEDTQYF. The CDR3 DNA reads as TGTGCCAGCCAATCTAGGGGAGCGGGAGGCGAGGATACGCAGTATTTT.

The chain employs TRBV11-3 and TRBJ2-1, with D perhaps assigned TRBD1 or TRBD2 (7 bases each). V shed 2 bases and J shed 6 bases, with 17 bases lying between them. The CDR3 runs to 16 residues. Germline CDR1 is SGHNT and CDR2 is YENEEA. The CDR3 DNA follows: TGTGCCAGCAGCTTAAGGGGGGGGACAGTTCTCAATGAGCAGTTCTTC. Protein: CASSLRGGTVLNEQFF.

The J gene is TRBJ1-1, the V gene TRBV10-1; 7 bases map to TRBD1. The germline V gene encodes CDR1 WNHNN and CDR2 SYGVQD (reference sequence). This CDR3 spans 14 amino acids. The ends lost 6 bases at V and 6 bases at J; junction bases unmatched: 10. The CDR3 DNA is TGCGCCAGCAGCCCCGGGACAGCCGAGGCTGAAGCTTTCTTT. Translation: CASSPGTAEAEAFF.

This clone has only one observation. The chain is built from TRBV10-2 and TRBJ1-1; D is possibly TRBD1 (5 bases). V was shortened by 0 bases and J by 11 bases, with 10 bases between the two germline ends. Germline V gene data show CDR1 as WSHSY and CDR2 as SAAADI. This CDR3 comprises 12 residues. The CDR3, as DNA: TGCGCCAGCAGTGAGTCGCCCGGGGGGGCTTTCTTT. Translated: CASSESPGGAFF.

The chain uses TRBV27 and TRBJ2-7; possibly TRBD1 for D (6 bases). The V gene lost 8 bases and the J gene lost 1 base, with 21 bases spanning the gap. CDR3 length: 16 amino acids. The germline CDR1 and CDR2 sequences are MNHEY and SMNVEV (reference sequence). CDR3 amino acids: CASAPVGAGLSYEQYF. CDR3 nucleotides: TGTGCCAGCGCCCCAGTGGGGGCTGGGTTGTCCTACGAGCAGTACTTC.

This clone was detected only once. The chain links TRBV28 to TRBJ1-2, with D possibly TRBD1 on 5 matching bases. This CDR3 spans 15 amino acids. Germline CDR1 MDHEN, CDR2 SYDVKM. V was trimmed by 1 base and J by 6 bases, leaving 15 bases between them. The CDR3 protein is CASSLSSRAGHGYTF. For the CDR3, the DNA is TGTGCCAGCAGTTTATCCAGCAGGGCAGGCCATGGCTACACCTTC.

V usage is TRBV9 and J usage is TRBJ2-7; D perhaps matches TRBD1 (6 bases). The germline gives CDR1 SGDLS, CDR2 YYNGEE. Trimming took 0 bases from V and 3 from J, leaving 13 bases between them. The CDR3 consists of 15 residues. CDR3 residues: CASSVGRGPGYEQYF. CDR3 nucleotides: TGTGCCAGCAGCGTAGGCAGGGGACCGGGCTACGAGCAGTACTTC. The complete variable domain, with remaining parts taken from reference TRBV9 and TRBJ2-7, reads DSGVTQTPKHLITATGQRVTLRCSPRSGDLSVYWYQQSLDQGLQFLIQYYNGEERAKGNILERFSAQQFPDLHSELNLSSLELGDSALYFCASSVGRGPGYEQYFGPGTRLTVT.

The rearrangement uses TRBV6-1 and TRBJ1-3, with unresolved D. Germline CDR1 is MNHNS and CDR2 is SASEGT. V lost 7 bases to trimming and J lost 0 bases, with 10 bases between them. The CDR3 extends over 14 amino acids. Here the CDR3 reads CASIRSYSGNTIYF. The DNA of the CDR3 is TGTGCCAGCATACGCAGCTACTCTGGAAACACCATATATTTT.

This chain uses TRBV2 with TRBJ1-1; D call uncertain. This CDR3 has 14 amino acids. Germline V lookup: CDR1 SNHLY, CDR2 FYNNEI. Trimming cost V 8 bases and J 1 base, with 14 bases left between them. The CDR3 protein is CASSLGIANTEAFF. CDR3 in DNA: TGTGCCAGCTCTCTTGGGATAGCGAACACTGAAGCTTTCTTT.

There are a few counts of this clone. V and J are TRBV15 and TRBJ1-5, with TRBD1 matching 9 bases. With V trimmed by 4 bases and J by 7 bases, 8 bases remained unmatched. This CDR3 is 15 amino acids long. Germline CDR1 is LNHNV and CDR2 is YYDKDF (reference sequence). The CDR3 nucleotides read TGTGCCACCAGCACCGACAGGGGGATAGGGCAGCCCCAGCATTTT. This translates into CATSTDRGIGQPQHF.

The V gene is TRBV7-9, the J gene TRBJ2-7; D not resolved. Germline-derived CDR1 and CDR2 are SEHNR and FQNEAQ (reference sequence). The CDR3 runs 13 residues. V lost 1 base and J lost 3, with 7 bases in between. The CDR3 nucleotides are TGTGCCAGCAGCTTAGGGGGTCTCTACGAGCAGTACTTC. It yields the protein CASSLGGLYEQYF.

The chain employs TRBV27 and TRBJ1-2, with 12 bases fitting TRBD1. Unmatched junction bases numbered 12, after V lost 5 bases and J lost 8 bases. The CDR3 covers 16 residues. Germline CDR1 reads MNHEY; CDR2 reads SMNVEV (reference sequence). The CDR3 here is CASSRYTGQGARGYTF. The CDR3 DNA sequence: TGTGCCAGCAGTAGGTACACGGGACAGGGGGCGCGGGGCTACACCTTC.

The chain links TRBV15 to TRBJ1-1; D is unclear. Germline assignment: CDR1 LNHNV and CDR2 YYDKDF (reference sequence). The CDR3 covers 15 residues. The V end was cut by 4 bases, the J end by 1 base, with 13 bases between. CDR3 nucleotides: TGTGCCACCAGCATCTCAGGCGGAAGGAACACTGAAGCTTTCTTT. It encodes CATSISGGRNTEAFF.

This rearrangement joins TRBV30 to TRBJ1-6; 10 bases fit TRBD1. This CDR3 is 15 amino acids long. In germline, CDR1 is GTSNPN, CDR2 SVGIG (reference sequence). J gave up 7 bases and V 1 base, and 4 bases lay outside the gene matches. CDR3 sequence: CAWSEGQGGNSPLHF. The CDR3 DNA sequence: TGTGCCTGGAGTGAAGGACAGGGGGGGAATTCACCCCTCCACTTT.

V is TRBV7-2 and J is TRBJ1-2; D call uncertain. The CDR3 contains 14 residues. The germline V gene encodes CDR1 SGHTA and CDR2 FQGNSA. V was cut by 5 bases and J by 2 bases, with 12 bases left in between. The CDR3 DNA reads TGTGCCAGCAGCCATAGGGCCCTCAACTATGGCTACACCTTC. It translates to CASSHRALNYGYTF.

This clone is labeled as medium-sized. This chain links TRBV5-8 with TRBJ2-7; TRBD2 agrees at 16 bases. The CDR3 is 16 residues long. With V trimmed by 4 bases and J by 4 bases, 5 bases remained unmatched. Germline V CDR1 and CDR2: SGHTS, YDEGEE. The CDR3 nucleotides read TGTGCCAGCAGCCGGGGACTAGCGGGAGGGCTGTACGAGCAGTACTTC. Translation gives CASSRGLAGGLYEQYF.

A few counts support this clone. The chain has TRBV9 and TRBJ2-5; 8 nucleotides line up with TRBD2. This CDR3 is built from 17 residues. Germline CDR1 is SGDLS and CDR2 is YYNGEE. The J segment lost 2 bases and the V segment lost 5 bases, leaving 14 bases of the junction unmatched. The CDR3: CASSRAPRAGAQETQYF. In DNA form, the CDR3 reads TGTGCCAGCAGTCGAGCCCCCCGAGCGGGGGCTCAAGAGACCCAGTACTTC.